What follows are 14 T cell receptor beta chains derived from one specimen sequenced in a study of blood T cell repertoires in COVID-19. Sequencing used immunoSEQ multiplex PCR; TCRdb keeps in-frame clones, though not all of them. Of 35,000 to 50,000 clones listed, 75% to 90% were seen once; the top ten hold about 7.7%. Sequenced: peripheral blood. The receptor source for this set is a man between 60 and 75 years old with active COVID-19.

CDR3 in DNA: TGTGCCAGCAGTCCCGGACTTGTCAAGGAAAAACTGTTTTTT. As protein: CASSPGLVKEKLFF. The rearrangement links TRBV28 to TRBJ1-4; no clear D. Germline V gene sequence: CDR1 MDHEN, CDR2 SYDVKM. The CDR3 covers 14 residues. V shed 5 bases and J shed 8 bases, with 15 bases lying between them.

V gene TRBV5-1 combines with J gene TRBJ2-4, with a weak D call TRBD2 (5 bases). Trimming pared 2 bases from V and 1 base from J, leaving 7 bases between. This CDR3 comprises 14 residues. Per the germline V gene, CDR1 is SGHRS and CDR2 is YFSETQ. The DNA of the CDR3 is TGCGCCAGCAGCTTTGGGGAGGCCAAAAACATTCAGTACTTC. Protein: CASSFGEAKNIQYF.

The V call is TRBV6-4, the J call TRBJ1-4, with TRBD1 matching over 7 bases. The V and J ends lost 5 bases and 8 bases, in that order; junction bases with no gene match: 8. The CDR3 loop spans 14 amino acids. Germline V gives CDR1 MRHNA, CDR2 SNTAGT. The CDR3 region is CASSKTGLWEKLFF. The CDR3 DNA reads as TGTGCCAGCAGTAAGACAGGGTTGTGGGAAAAACTGTTTTTT.

This clone was counted between two and nine times. In DNA form, the CDR3 reads TGCGCCAGCAGCTTGGATACAGCGGGAGGCCCTACACTATACGAGCAGTACTTC. It is translated as CASSLDTAGGPTLYEQYF. The V call is TRBV5-1, the J call TRBJ2-7; TRBD2 matches 9 bases. V dropped 0 bases and J dropped 4; count of bases not matched to a gene: 14. Germline lookup yields CDR1 SGHRS and CDR2 YFSETQ. This CDR3 is built from 18 residues. The full variable domain, its missing parts supplied by reference TRBV5-1 and TRBJ2-7, is KAGVTQTPRYLIKTRGQQVTLSCSPISGHRSVSWYQQTPGQGLQFLFEYFSETQRNKGNFPGRFSGRQFSNSRSEMNVSTLELGDSALYLCASSLDTAGGPTLYEQYFGPGTRLTVT.

This chain joins TRBV27 and TRBJ2-7; 7 bases match TRBD1. Germline CDR1 and CDR2: MNHEY and SMNVEV (reference sequence). There are 14 residues in the CDR3. V dropped 2 bases and J dropped 0; count of bases not matched to a gene: 1. This CDR3 reads CASSLGQDSYEQYF. CDR3 nucleotide sequence: TGTGCCAGCAGTTTAGGACAGGACTCCTACGAGCAGTACTTC.

V usage is TRBV6-4 and J usage is TRBJ2-1, with 10 nucleotides matching TRBD2. V dropped 4 bases and J dropped 0; count of bases not matched to a gene: 3. The CDR3 is 16 residues long. Germline assignment: CDR1 MRHNA and CDR2 SNTAGT. The CDR3 is CASSVSSGSSYNEQFF. The CDR3 bases are TGTGCCAGCAGTGTTTCTAGCGGGAGCTCCTACAATGAGCAGTTCTTC.

The rearrangement uses TRBV30 and TRBJ1-5; the D gene is possibly TRBD1 (5 bases). The CDR3 consists of 16 residues. CDR1 and CDR2 from the germline V gene are GTSNPN and SVGIG (reference sequence). Trimming took 5 bases from V and 2 from J, leaving 19 bases between them. The CDR3 here is CAWEPGQTYGNQPQHF. CDR3 DNA sequence: TGTGCCTGGGAACCCGGACAAACGTACGGCAATCAGCCCCAGCATTTT. The full variable domain, completed using reference TRBV30 and TRBJ1-5, is SQTIHQWPATLVQPVGSPLSLECTVEGTSNPNLYWYRQAAGRGLQLLFYSVGIGQISSEVPQNLSASRPQDRQFILSSKKLLLSDSGFYLCAWEPGQTYGNQPQHFGDGTRLSIL.

This chain links TRBV6-5 with TRBJ1-5; 7 bases match TRBD1. The CDR3 extends over 15 amino acids. Per germline, CDR1 MNHEY and CDR2 SVGAGI. V dropped 7 bases and J dropped 3; count of bases not matched to a gene: 9. DNA for the CDR3: TGTGCCAGCAACCACGGGACAGCCCCCAATCAGCCCCAGCATTTT. Its translation: CASNHGTAPNQPQHF.

The chain combines TRBV6-2 or TRBV6-3 with TRBJ2-3, with TRBD2 matching over 12 bases. Germline CDR1 is MNHEY and CDR2 is SVGEGT. V lost 6 bases to trimming and J lost 4 bases; unmatched junction nucleotides: 2. CDR3 length equals 14 residues. CDR3: CASSRLAGADTQYF. CDR3 coding DNA: TGTGCCAGCAGCCGACTAGCGGGAGCAGATACGCAGTATTTT.

The chain joins TRBV2 to TRBJ2-7; no clear D. V was clipped by 5 bases and J by 4 bases, with 6 bases between them. The CDR3 runs 11 residues. Germline loops: CDR1 SNHLY, CDR2 FYNNEI. The CDR3 loop is CASSQKYEQYF. The CDR3 nucleotides are TGTGCCAGCAGTCAGAAATACGAGCAGTACTTC.

The chain carries TRBV6-1 and TRBJ1-6; possibly TRBD1 for D (6 bases). This CDR3 comprises 15 residues. V was trimmed by 4 bases and J by 7 bases, leaving 14 bases between them. Germline CDR1 is MNHNS and CDR2 is SASEGT. CDR3 loop: CASSGASRGNSPLHF. For the CDR3, the DNA is TGTGCCAGCAGTGGAGCGAGCAGGGGAAATTCACCCCTCCACTTT.

CDR3 residues: CASTSGADTQYF. The CDR3 DNA sequence: TGTGCCAGTACTAGCGGAGCAGATACGCAGTATTTT. The genes are TRBV9 and TRBJ2-3; 8 bases line up with TRBD2. Germline V CDR1 and CDR2: SGDLS, YYNGEE. The V gene end was trimmed by 8 bases and the J gene end by 4 bases; junction bases not matched to a gene: 3. The CDR3 consists of 12 residues.

This sequence joins TRBV3-1 (or the pseudogene TRBV3-2) and TRBJ1-4, with D possibly TRBD1 on 5 matching bases. The V and J ends lost 1 base and 5 bases respectively, with 11 bases between them. The CDR3 consists of 15 residues. Germline CDR1 LGHDT, CDR2 YNNKEL (reference sequence). CDR3 DNA: TGTGCCAGCAGCCAAGGAGACAGCCTAAATGAAAAACTGTTTTTT. Translating it yields CASSQGDSLNEKLFF.

DNA for the CDR3: TGTGCCAGCAGCGTAGGCAGTAACTATGGCTACACCTTC. Encoded protein: CASSVGSNYGYTF. The rearrangement links TRBV9 to TRBJ1-2; D remains unclear. Germline CDR1 is SGDLS and CDR2 is YYNGEE. The CDR3 runs to 13 residues. V was pared by 0 bases and J by 1 base, with 4 bases between.